The clone carrying this T cell receptor beta chain appeared a few times. Recruited during active infection, patients (from Seattle) were subsequently followed longitudinally. V lost 3 bases to trimming and J lost 0 bases, with 9 bases between them. The germline CDR1 and CDR2 sequences are DFQATT and SNEGSKA (reference sequence). This CDR3 has 13 residues. In the original workflow: The authors estimated nucleated cell counts from reference gene primer amplification. Profiling relied on immunoSEQ multiplex PCR, and the TCRdb table lists in-frame clones only, not all of them. Clone size and the V and J calls come from that table; the DNA yielded D and trimming. The sample holds roughly 180,000 clones, roughly 76% seen once. The data derive from a study of blood T cell repertoires in COVID-19. For the study at large: The analysed material was cDNA or gDNA that came from T cells, B-cell-depleted T cells, or PBMCs.

This chain connects TRBV20-1 to TRBJ2-7; D gene uncertain. Specimen: peripheral blood. This sequence was found in a woman aged 40 to 50 with COVID-19, enrolled during active disease. The CDR3 reads CSASKSGSYEQYF. The CDR3 nucleotides read TGCAGTGCTAGTAAATCGGGCTCCTACGAGCAGTACTTC.